The T cell receptor beta chain described here comes from a study of blood T cell repertoires in COVID-19. Study context: T cells, B-cell-depleted T cells, or PBMCs supplied cDNA or gDNA.

The repertoire was sequenced with immunoSEQ multiplex PCR; TCRdb's copy has only in-frame clones and lacks some. Among 95,000 to 150,000 clones listed, 55% to 70% were seen once. This CDR3 region has 14 residues. The ends were cut back, 7 bases at V and 6 bases at J, with 18 bases in the middle. Germline V lookup: CDR1 MNHEY, CDR2 SVGAGI. This clone was counted once. The TCR sequence derives from a woman in her seventies with acute or convalescent COVID-19. The chain carries TRBV6-5 and TRBJ1-1; tentatively, D is TRBD1 (5 bases). Sequenced input: peripheral blood. This CDR3 reads CASMLQDAASEAFF. CDR3 nucleotides: TGTGCCAGCATGCTACAGGACGCGGCGTCTGAAGCTTTCTTT.